This TCR beta chain originates from a study of blood T cells in healthy people across ages. Primed by a sample-barcoded 5' primer and a J-beta primer mix, a second PCR proceeded for 7 to 11 cycles. MiXCR, run by TCRdb on the 5' RACE reads, gives a single entry per CDR3 protein. This sample has 850,000 to 950,000 distinct CDR3 sequences, with 29% found just once. This clonotype was seen repeatedly, ten times or more. The CDR3 totals 16 residues. Germline V gene sequence: CDR1 DFQATT, CDR2 SNEGSKA (reference sequence). The V segment lost 6 bases and the J segment 1 base; nucleotides outside the gene matches: 13. Total RNA extraction produced at least 5.5 micrograms (per sample) for the study.

The sequenced sample consisted of blood. The clonotype comes from an elderly woman in good health. The chain recombines TRBV20-1 with TRBJ1-1, with 8 bases that match TRBD1. This CDR3 is CSAPESRTGTNTEAFF. For the CDR3, the DNA is TGCAGTGCGCCAGAATCCCGGACAGGGACGAACACTGAAGCTTTCTTT.